Below are 14 T cell receptor beta chains sequenced from a single sample in a study of T cell clonality in common variable immunodeficiency. The repertoire was sequenced with immunoSEQ multiplex PCR; TCRdb's copy has only in-frame clones and lacks some. The sample presents 25,000 to 35,000 clones, none singletons. Sequencing used peripheral blood mononuclear cells. All receptors derive from a person aged 18 to 75 in good health.

This clone was seen ten or more times. The CDR3 extends 3 residues past the end of the read, so its final part is completed from the germline J gene. This chain links TRBV4-1 with TRBJ2-2; D might be TRBD2 (5 bases). CDR3 length: 16 amino acids. The germline V gene has CDR1 MGHRA and CDR2 YSYEKL. This CDR3 is CASSQVSGKDNSPLFF. The part of the CDR3 DNA that was read is TGCGCCAGCAGCCAAGTTTCGGGGAAAGATAATTCACCG.

This clone has a count of ten or more. The read ends 3 residues before the CDR3 terminus; that terminus is restored from the germline J gene. The chain has TRBV5-6 and TRBJ2-4, with D perhaps matching TRBD2 (6 bases). Germline CDR1 reads SGHDT; CDR2 reads YYEEEE. With 0 bases removed from V and 4 bases from J, the gap between germline ends came to 8 bases. The CDR3 loop spans 14 amino acids. The covered CDR3 bases are TGTGCCAGCAGCTTGGGGAGCGGGAAAAACATT. Its protein product is CASSLGSGKNI. The full CDR3 sequence reads CASSLGSGKNIQYF.

In this sample, this clone turned up many times. The CDR3 DNA, read in part, is TGTGCCAGCAGCTTCGACAGGGAAGGATCG. Amino acids: CASSFDREGS. The CDR3 reads in full as CASSFDREGSQYF. The chain carries TRBV5-4 and TRBJ2-3; 7 nucleotides line up with TRBD1. The read ends 3 residues early relative to the CDR3; the germline J gene fills the gap. The CDR3 is 13 amino acids. Per germline, CDR1 SGHNT and CDR2 YYREEE (reference sequence).

As for this clone: The CDR3 extends 3 residues past the end of the read, so its final part is completed from the germline J gene. V gene TRBV19 combines with J gene TRBJ1-2; tentative D call: TRBD1 (6 bases). Per the germline V gene, CDR1 is LNHDA and CDR2 is SQIVND (reference sequence). CDR3 length: 15 residues. The DNA read from the CDR3 is TGTGCCAGTAGTTTCGCAGCGGGGGCCCCTCACGAC. Its protein is CASSFAAGAPHD. The full CDR3 protein reads CASSFAAGAPHDYTF.

Ten or more counts support this clone. Read coverage stops 3 residues before the CDR3 terminus; the germline J gene supplies the remainder. The chain combines TRBV20-1 with TRBJ2-7, with 9 bases matching TRBD2. Per germline, CDR1 DFQATT and CDR2 SNEGSKA (reference sequence). CDR3 size: 14 residues. Trimming took 0 bases from V and 1 from J; bases not matched to a gene: 1. This CDR3 reads CSAREAGGSYEQYF. CDR3 DNA (partial): TGCAGTGCTAGAGAAGCGGGGGGATCCTACGAG.

Ten or more counts support this clone. The read terminates 3 residues before the CDR3 end, so the remaining end is supplied by the germline J gene. The chain employs TRBV19 and TRBJ1-2, with D perhaps matching TRBD1 (5 bases). CDR1 is LNHDA, CDR2 SQIVND, per germline (reference sequence). Trimming pared 7 bases from V and 2 bases from J, leaving 17 bases between. The CDR3 extends over 15 amino acids. CDR3 bases read: TGTGCCAGTACTACGACATCGGCAGGGAACTATGGC. It specifies CASTTTSAGNYG. The CDR3 in its entirety is CASTTTSAGNYGYTF.

This clone was observed a handful of times. The CDR3 end is not reached by the read, which stops 3 residues before it; the germline J gene fills it in. The chain joins TRBV18 to TRBJ2-4; 8 bases agree with TRBD1. Germline CDR1 is KGHSH and CDR2 is LQKENI. The length of the CDR3 is 15 residues. The sequenced CDR3 bases are TGTGCCAGCTCACCCCAGACAGGGGACGGCTATGGT. Protein sequence: CASSPQTGDGYG. The CDR3 as a whole reads CASSPQTGDGYGQYF.

This clone was recorded many times. The read terminates 3 residues ahead of where the CDR3 ends, so the germline J gene completes it. The rearrangement joins TRBV29-1 to TRBJ1-1, with D possibly matching TRBD1 (5 bases). The CDR3 is 12 amino acids. Germline loops: CDR1 SQVTM, CDR2 ANQGSEA. CDR3 sequence: CSVEREGREAFF. The sequenced part of the CDR3 DNA is TGCAGCGTTGAAAGGGAGGGGCGCGAA.

In the case of this clone: The read terminates 3 residues before the CDR3 end, so the remaining end is supplied by the germline J gene. This CDR3 is also generated by other DNA sequences in the sample. The chain links TRBV19 to TRBJ1-1, with unresolved D. The CDR3 spans 14 residues. The germline V gene encodes CDR1 LNHDA and CDR2 SQIVND (reference sequence). The CDR3 is CASSLLPAAGEAFF. CDR3 DNA, as far as it was read: TGTGCCAGTAGCCTTCTCCCAGCGGCGGGAGAG.

This clone was found many times. With the read ending 3 residues before the CDR3 end, the germline J gene is used to fill in that end. V gene TRBV7-2 combines with J gene TRBJ1-5, with D perhaps matching TRBD1 (5 bases). Trimming cost V 4 bases and J 4 bases, with 14 bases left between them. CDR3 length: 15 residues. The V gene's germline CDR1 is SGHTA and CDR2 FQGNSA. CDR3 DNA, as far as it was read: TGTGCCAGCAGCTCTGGGGCCAGGGAAAATCAGCCC. Amino acids: CASSSGARENQP. The entire CDR3 sequence reads CASSSGARENQPQHF.

This clone was detected ten times or more. The missing CDR3 end, 3 residues past where the read stops, is filled in from the germline J gene. The chain uses TRBV20-1 and TRBJ2-3, with TRBD2 matching 8 bases. Germline loops: CDR1 DFQATT, CDR2 SNEGSKA (reference sequence). Unmatched junction bases numbered 11, after V lost 1 base and J lost 2 bases. The CDR3 totals 17 residues. The chain's CDR3 is CSARGTPQRGITDTQYF. The CDR3 bases that were read are TGCAGTGCTAGAGGCACCCCTCAGCGGGGGATCACAGATACG.

This clone was seen only a few times. Coverage ceases 3 residues before the CDR3 finishes, and the germline J gene fills in the end. V is TRBV19 and J is TRBJ1-2; tentative D call: TRBD1 (5 bases). The CDR3 contains 15 residues. Germline V gene sequence: CDR1 LNHDA, CDR2 SQIVND (reference sequence). CDR3 loop: CASSEPGLAVYDYTF. Incomplete CDR3 DNA: TGTGCCAGTAGTGAACCGGGACTAGCGGTCTACGAC.

This clone came up many times. Read coverage stops 3 residues before the CDR3 terminus; the germline J gene supplies the remainder. The V call is TRBV7-9, the J call TRBJ1-2; 8 bases line up with TRBD1. The V gene end was trimmed by 5 bases and the J gene end by 7 bases; junction bases not matched to a gene: 9. CDR1 is SEHNR and CDR2 is FQNEAQ in the germline V gene (reference sequence). CDR3 length: 14 residues. The covered CDR3 bases are TGTGCCAGCAGCGCCACAGGGGGTATAAGTGGC. This encodes CASSATGGISG. The complete CDR3 reads CASSATGGISGYTF.

This clone appeared many times. The part of the CDR3 DNA that was read is TGTGCCAGCAGCTTATGGCCCTCCTACGAG. Encoded protein: CASSLWPSYE. The entire CDR3 protein reads CASSLWPSYEQYF. The rearrangement joins TRBV7-8 to TRBJ2-7; D gene ambiguous. Read data end 3 residues before the CDR3 end; the end is taken from the germline J gene. This CDR3 region has 13 residues. The V gene's germline CDR1 is SGHVS and CDR2 FQNEAQ. Trimming took 2 bases from V and 0 from J, leaving 5 bases between them. The variable domain in full, with the rest retrieved from reference TRBV7-8 and TRBJ2-7, is GAGVSQSPRYKVAKRGQDVALRCDPISGHVSLFWYQQALGQGPEFLTYFQNEAQLDKSGLPSDRFFAERPEGSVSTLKIQRTQQEDSAVYLCASSLWPSYEQYFGPGTRLTVT.